This entry describes one TCR beta chain. The antigen is unknown. The time point is: week 35, safety follow-up. Doses of 300 ug of mutant IDH1 20-mer peptide were given with topical imiquimod. Weeks 1, 3, 5, 7, 11, 15, 19 and 23 were when patients received their eight vaccinations. New WHO grade 3 or 4 astrocytomas that were IDH1-mutant and ATRX-lost occurred in the donors. This sample is drawn from a study of a mutant IDH1 vaccine in newly diagnosed glioma. Study-level information: Patients previously underwent radiotherapy, temozolomide, or both, and most underwent both.

This CDR3 comprises 14 residues. Germline V gene data show CDR1 as SGHAT and CDR2 as FQNNGV. V lost 1 base, J lost 5 bases, and 9 bases lay in between. Assay used: immunoSEQ multiplex PCR; TCRdb lists only in-frame clones, some missing. The sample has 45,000 or so clones, 88% seen once. The clonotype comes from a middle-aged woman with glioma. The starting material was PBMCs, obtained from a glioma patient whose treatment included an IDH1 peptide vaccine. This chain connects TRBV11-2 to TRBJ1-5; D is possibly TRBD1 (6 bases). The CDR3 coding sequence is TGTGCCAGCAGCTTAGGGACAGTGGATCAGCCCCAGCATTTT. This encodes CASSLGTVDQPQHF. The full variable domain, its missing parts supplied by reference TRBV11-2 and TRBJ1-5, is EAGVAQSPRYKIIEKRQSVAFWCNPISGHATLYWYQQILGQGPKLLIQFQNNGVVDDSQLPKDRFSAERLKGVDSTLKIQPAKLEDSAVYLCASSLGTVDQPQHFGDGTRLSIL.